This TCR beta chain was identified in a study of Ad26.COV2.S vaccination and SARS-CoV-2 variants. The treatment denotes: approximately 18 received Ad26.COV2.S at low or high dose, single or two shots; 5 received placebo; per-sample allocation not given. The samples date from day 63 after the first vaccine or placebo injection. As its vector, the vaccine had Ad26, which expressed Wuhan-strain SARS-CoV-2 spike. The ends were cut back, 7 bases at V and 8 bases at J, with 14 bases in the middle. This CDR3 has 12 residues. Looked up from germline, CDR1 is MDHEN and CDR2 is SYDVKM. Sequenced by immunoSEQ multiplex PCR; TCRdb stores in-frame clones only, minus some. The table has about 420,000 clones, around 89% seen once; the top ten hold about 3.6%.

The clonotype originates from a person between 18 and 65 years old who received the Ad26.COV2.S COVID-19 vaccine or a placebo. Source: peripheral blood, taken in a trial of Ad26.COV2.S vaccine versus placebo. This chain joins TRBV28 and TRBJ1-2, with a tentative D call TRBD1 (6 bases). The CDR3 DNA reads TGTGCCAGCAACTCAGGGGTGTGGGGCTACACCTTC. As protein: CASNSGVWGYTF.